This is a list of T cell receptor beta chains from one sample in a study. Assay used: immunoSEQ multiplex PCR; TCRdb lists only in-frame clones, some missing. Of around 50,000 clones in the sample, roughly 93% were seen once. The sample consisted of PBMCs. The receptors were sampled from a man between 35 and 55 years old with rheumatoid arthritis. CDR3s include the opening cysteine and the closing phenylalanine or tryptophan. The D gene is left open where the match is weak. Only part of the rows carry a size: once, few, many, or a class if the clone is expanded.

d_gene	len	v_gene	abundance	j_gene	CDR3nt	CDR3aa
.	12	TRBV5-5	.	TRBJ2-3	TGTGCCAGCAGCCTGAGTTTGGATACGCAGTATTTT	CASSLSLDTQYF
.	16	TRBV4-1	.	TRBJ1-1	TGCGCCAGCAGCTATTCTCCCGGGACGGTGAACACTGAAGCTTTCTTT	CASSYSPGTVNTEAFF
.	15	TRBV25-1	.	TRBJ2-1	TGTGCCAGCAGTGATAGTCAGAAGATCTACAATGAGCAGTTCTTC	CASSDSQKIYNEQFF
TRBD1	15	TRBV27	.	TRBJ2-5	TGTGCCAGCAGTCCTCGATCGACAGGGGTTGAGACCCAGTACTTC	CASSPRSTGVETQYF
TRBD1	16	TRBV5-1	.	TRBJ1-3	TGCGCCAGCAGCTCCGCCGGGACAGGCTCTGGAAACACCATATATTTT	CASSSAGTGSGNTIYF
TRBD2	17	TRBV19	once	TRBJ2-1	TGTGCCAGTAGTAGAGGACTAGCGGGGTACTCCTACAATGAGCAGTTCTTC	CASSRGLAGYSYNEQFF
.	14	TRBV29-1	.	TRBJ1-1	TGCAGCGTTTTCGGTAACTTAGGGTGGACTGAAGCTTTCTTT	CSVFGNLGWTEAFF
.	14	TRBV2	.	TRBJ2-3	TGTGCCAGCCTCCTAGTAACTAGCACAGATACGCAGTATTTT	CASLLVTSTDTQYF
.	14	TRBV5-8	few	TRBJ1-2	TGTGCCAGCATCCTAGCAGGGCGACCCTCTGGCTACACCTTC	CASILAGRPSGYTF
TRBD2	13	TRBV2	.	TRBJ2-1	TGTGCCAGCACCCGCGGGAGGTACAATGAGCAGTTCTTC	CASTRGRYNEQFF
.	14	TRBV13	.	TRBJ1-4	TGTGCCAGCAGCTTACGCCTTAGGGATGAAAAACTGTTTTTT	CASSLRLRDEKLFF
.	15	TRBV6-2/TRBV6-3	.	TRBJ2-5	TGTGCCAGCAGTCCGGGGGTCGCGTACCAAGAGACCCAGTACTTC	CASSPGVAYQETQYF
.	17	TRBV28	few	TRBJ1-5	TGTGCCAGCAGTTTGCTCGGTCGTCCAGGAGGTGGTCAGCCCCAGCATTTT	CASSLLGRPGGGQPQHF
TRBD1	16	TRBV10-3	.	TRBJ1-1	TGTGCCATCAGAGACAGGGAGCCGGGGATGAACACTGAAGCTTTCTTT	CAIRDREPGMNTEAFF
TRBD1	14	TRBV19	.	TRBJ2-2	TGTGCCAGTAAGAGGGGGCCTAACACCGGGGAGCTGTTTTTT	CASKRGPNTGELFF
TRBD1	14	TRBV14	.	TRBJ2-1	TGTGCCAGTAACAACAGGGGGGTTTACAATGAGCAGTTCTTC	CASNNRGVYNEQFF
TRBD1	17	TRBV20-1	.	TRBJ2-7	TGCAGTGCTAGTTCTGAACGACAGGGGCCTTACTCCTACGAGCAGTACTTC	CSASSERQGPYSYEQYF
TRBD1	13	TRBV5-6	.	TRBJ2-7	TGTGCCAGCAGCTTGATCAGGGGGCATGAGCAGTACTTC	CASSLIRGHEQYF
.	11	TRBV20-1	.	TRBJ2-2	TGCAGTGCTCTGAACACCGGGGAGCTGTTTTTT	CSALNTGELFF
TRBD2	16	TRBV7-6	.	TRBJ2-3	TGTGCCAGCAGCTTAGGGACTAGCGGCCGCACAGATACGCAGTATTTT	CASSLGTSGRTDTQYF
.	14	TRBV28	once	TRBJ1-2	TGTGCCAGCAGTTTACCGGACAGATCCTATGGCTACACCTTC	CASSLPDRSYGYTF
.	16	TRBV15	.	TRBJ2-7	TGTGCCACCAGCAACCCCGGGACGCCACTGGGGCACGAGCAGTACTTC	CATSNPGTPLGHEQYF
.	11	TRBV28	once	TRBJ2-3	TGTGCCAGCAGTCCTACAGATACGCAGTATTTT	CASSPTDTQYF
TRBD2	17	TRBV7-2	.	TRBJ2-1	TGTGCCAGCAGCTTACGCCTAGCGGGGGCCTCCTACAATGAGCAGTTCTTC	CASSLRLAGASYNEQFF
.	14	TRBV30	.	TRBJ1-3	TGTGCCTGGAGTGTAGGAAGGGTCGGAAACACCATATATTTT	CAWSVGRVGNTIYF
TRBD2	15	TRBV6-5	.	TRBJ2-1	TGTGCCAGCAGGGAGGGACTAGATCCCGTCAATGAGCAGTTCTTC	CASREGLDPVNEQFF
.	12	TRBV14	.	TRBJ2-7	TGTGCCAGCAGCCAAGAGTATGGCGAGCAGTACTTC	CASSQEYGEQYF
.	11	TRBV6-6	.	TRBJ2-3	TGTGCCAGCAGGAGCGGGGATACGCAGTATTTT	CASRSGDTQYF
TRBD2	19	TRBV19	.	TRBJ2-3	TGTGCCAGTAGTCGGGCCGGGACTAGCGGGAGCGGTGGCACAGATACGCAGTATTTT	CASSRAGTSGSGGTDTQYF
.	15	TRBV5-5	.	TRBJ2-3	TGTGCCAGCAGCTTGGCCAGGGTGGGCACAGATACGCAGTATTTT	CASSLARVGTDTQYF
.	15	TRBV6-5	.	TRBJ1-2	TGTGCCACGTACCTTTTTGGGAAGCCAGACTATGGCTACACCTTC	CATYLFGKPDYGYTF
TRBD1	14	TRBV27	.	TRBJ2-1	TGTGCCAGCAGTTTCCCGGGACAGTACAATGAGCAGTTCTTC	CASSFPGQYNEQFF
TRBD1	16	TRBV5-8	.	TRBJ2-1	TGTGCCAGCAGCTGGGAGACAGGGGAAGCCTACAATGAGCAGTTCTTC	CASSWETGEAYNEQFF
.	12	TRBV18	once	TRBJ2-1	TGTGCCAGCTCACGTAGACTAGATGAGCAGTTCTTC	CASSRRLDEQFF
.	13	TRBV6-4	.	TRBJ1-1	TGTACCAGCAGTGTCTCGCAAGGCTTTGAAGCTTTCTTT	CTSSVSQGFEAFF
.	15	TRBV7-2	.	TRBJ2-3	TGTGCCAGCAGCTTAGCGGGAATCAGCACAGATACGCAGTATTTT	CASSLAGISTDTQYF
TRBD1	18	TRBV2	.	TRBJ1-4	TGTGCCAGCAGTGAATTTTTCCCCGACAGGGGGCAAGGTGAAAAACTGTTTTTT	CASSEFFPDRGQGEKLFF
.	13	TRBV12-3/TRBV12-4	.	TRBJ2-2	TGTGCCAGCAGGTTAGGGGGTACCGGGGAGCTGTTTTTT	CASRLGGTGELFF
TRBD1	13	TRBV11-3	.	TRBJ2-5	TGTGCCAGCAGCTTAGGACAGGGGTGGACCCAGTACTTC	CASSLGQGWTQYF
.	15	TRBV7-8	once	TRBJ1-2	TGTGCCAGCAGCTTAGAGGACGGACTACTCTATGGCTACACCTTC	CASSLEDGLLYGYTF
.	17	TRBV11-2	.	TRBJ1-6	TGTGCCAGCAGCTTCCCCCCTGGTTGGGGGGAGAATTCACCCCTCCACTTT	CASSFPPGWGENSPLHF
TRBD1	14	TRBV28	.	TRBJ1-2	TGTGCCAGCAGTTTGTTCAGGGGGCAGGGTGGCTACACCTTC	CASSLFRGQGGYTF
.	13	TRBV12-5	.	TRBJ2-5	TGTGCTAGTAGGGGATCTTTGGGCGAGACCCAGTACTTC	CASRGSLGETQYF
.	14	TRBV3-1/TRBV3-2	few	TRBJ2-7	TGTGCCAGCAGCCGTAGGGACGGGTTCTACGAGCAGTACTTC	CASSRRDGFYEQYF
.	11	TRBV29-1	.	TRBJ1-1	TGCAGCGTTTCGGGGGACACTGAAGCTTTCTTT	CSVSGDTEAFF